The 22 T cell receptor beta chains below come from one sample, sequenced in a study of OX40 agonist ivuxolimab in advanced cancers. The method was immunoSEQ multiplex PCR; TCRdb's version includes in-frame clones alone and lacks a portion of them. The sample has 65,000 to 80,000 clones, approximately 80% seen once; the top ten hold around 0.51%. This specimen consisted of CD4+ or CD8+ T cells sorted from blood, obtained in a trial of the OX40 agonist ivuxolimab. These receptors were obtained from an adult with an advanced solid tumor such as melanoma, head and neck, liver or kidney cancer.

The gene calls are TRBV7-9 and TRBJ1-4; D unclear. Per the germline V gene, CDR1 is SEHNR and CDR2 is FQNEAQ (reference sequence). V was shortened by 3 bases and J by 5 bases, with 4 bases between the two germline ends. This CDR3 has 12 residues. This chain's CDR3 is CASSLGNEKLFF. DNA of the CDR3: TGTGCCAGCAGCTTGGGAAATGAAAAACTGTTTTTT.

V gene TRBV18 combines with J gene TRBJ2-7, with 8 nucleotides matching TRBD2. V was pared by 3 bases and J by 0 bases, with 7 bases of the junction left unmatched. CDR1 KGHSH and CDR2 LQKENI come from the germline V gene. The CDR3 consists of 16 residues. In DNA, the CDR3 is TGTGCCAGCTCACCGGCTTCCGGGACTAGCTCCTACGAGCAGTACTTC. This codes for CASSPASGTSSYEQYF.

J is TRBJ2-5 and V is TRBV11-2, with 11 bases identical to TRBD1. The CDR3 spans 16 residues. The junction had 6 bases not matched to a gene; V was cut back by 1 base and J by 5 bases. Germline V gene sequence: CDR1 SGHAT, CDR2 FQNNGV. The CDR3 is CASSLGDRGDFETQYF. CDR3 DNA: TGTGCCAGCAGCTTAGGGGACAGGGGGGACTTTGAGACCCAGTACTTC.

J is TRBJ2-5 and V is TRBV2, with D perhaps TRBD1 (5 bases). Per the germline V gene, CDR1 is SNHLY and CDR2 is FYNNEI. The CDR3 length is 14 residues. V was cut by 4 bases and J by 1 base, with 10 bases left in between. The CDR3 spells CASSGDQGQETQYF. The DNA for the CDR3 is TGTGCCAGCAGTGGTGATCAGGGCCAAGAGACCCAGTACTTC.

This chain joins TRBV5-1 and TRBJ2-5; 7 nucleotides match TRBD1. CDR1 and CDR2 from the germline V gene are SGHRS and YFSETQ. The CDR3 is 14 amino acids. V lost 3 bases, J lost 2 bases, and 4 bases stayed unmatched. The CDR3, as DNA: TGCGCCAGCAGCTACGGACAGGAGCAAGAGACCCAGTACTTC. This sequence encodes CASSYGQEQETQYF.

The chain carries TRBV28 and TRBJ1-1; D perhaps matches TRBD1 (5 bases). The V and J ends lost 3 bases and 0 bases respectively, with 17 bases between them. This CDR3 comprises 17 residues. CDR1 MDHEN and CDR2 SYDVKM come from the germline V gene. The CDR3 here is CASSFGGGRVMNTEAFF. The CDR3 DNA reads TGTGCCAGCAGTTTTGGGGGGGGAAGGGTAATGAACACTGAAGCTTTCTTT.

The chain joins TRBV2 to TRBJ2-3, with D hard to call. Trimming left V 4 bases short and J 3 bases short, with 8 bases between. CDR1 and CDR2 (germline): SNHLY, FYNNEI. This CDR3 comprises 13 residues. The chain's CDR3 is CASSAVTTDTQYF. The CDR3 nucleotides are TGTGCCAGCAGTGCGGTCACAACAGATACGCAGTATTTT.

The chain has TRBV30 and TRBJ2-2; 11 bases agree with TRBD2. This CDR3 region has 16 residues. Germline assignment: CDR1 GTSNPN and CDR2 SVGIG (reference sequence). V lost 3 bases to trimming and J lost 5 bases; unmatched junction nucleotides: 8. This CDR3 reads CAWRRDSGGATGELFF. CDR3 nucleotides: TGTGCCTGGAGACGGGATAGCGGGGGGGCTACCGGGGAGCTGTTTTTT. The full variable domain, with the rest looked up from reference TRBV30 and TRBJ2-2, is SQTIHQWPATLVQPVGSPLSLECTVEGTSNPNLYWYRQAAGRGLQLLFYSVGIGQISSEVPQNLSASRPQDRQFILSSKKLLLSDSGFYLCAWRRDSGGATGELFFGEGSRLTVL.

The CDR3 DNA sequence: TGTGCCAGCGCCGGGACTAGTAGAACCGGGGAGCTGTTTTTT. Translating it yields CASAGTSRTGELFF. V and J are TRBV7-8 and TRBJ2-2, with 8 bases lining up with TRBD2. Germline CDR1 and CDR2: SGHVS and FQNEAQ. The CDR3 is made up of 14 amino acids. After removal of 8 bases from V and 5 bases from J, the junction contained 7 bases not matched to a gene.

The chain combines TRBV1 with TRBJ1-6; TRBD1, the table's D call, lacks a check against the DNA. TRBV1 is noted as a pseudogene. The CDR3 covers 16 residues. The CDR3 DNA sequence: TGCACCAGCAGCCACTGGGACAGGGCTTATAATTCACCCCTCCACTTT. Protein product: CTSSHWDRAYNSPLHF.

This sequence joins TRBV9 and TRBJ2-1, with D perhaps TRBD1 (6 bases). The CDR3 runs to 14 residues. V dropped 0 bases and J dropped 9 bases, with 13 bases sitting between them. Germline-derived CDR1 and CDR2 are SGDLS and YYNGEE. The CDR3: CASSVGGQGPEQFF. CDR3 DNA sequence: TGTGCCAGCAGCGTAGGTGGTCAGGGGCCTGAGCAGTTCTTC.

The chain combines TRBV7-8 with TRBJ2-3; possibly TRBD1 for D (6 bases). V lost 4 bases and J lost 6, with 11 bases in between. Germline V gene lookup returns CDR1 SGHVS and CDR2 FQNEAQ. The CDR3 contains 13 residues. CDR3 protein: CASSSNQGDTQYF. CDR3 nucleotides: TGTGCCAGCAGCTCGAACCAGGGGGATACGCAGTATTTT.

Of note for this clone: One junction end does not reproduce the germline sequence, and a read error may be involved. The same CDR3 is also encoded by other DNA sequences in this sample. The V call is TRBV30, the J call TRBJ1-2; perhaps TRBD1 as D (6 bases). The V gene's germline CDR1 is GTSNPN and CDR2 SVGIG (reference sequence). The CDR3 length is 12 residues. The CDR3 sequence is CAWTPDLGGYTF. In nucleotides, the CDR3 is TGTGCCTGGACCCCGGACCTCGGGGGCTATACCTTC.

V usage is TRBV5-1 and J usage is TRBJ2-7; D is possibly TRBD2 (5 bases). Germline CDR1 reads SGHRS; CDR2 reads YFSETQ. This CDR3 is 16 amino acids long. Trimming took 6 bases from V and 3 from J, leaving 22 bases between them. The CDR3 here is CASKKGDGGLGYEQYF. Written as DNA, the CDR3 is TGCGCCAGCAAAAAGGGTGACGGAGGCCTAGGCTACGAGCAGTACTTC.

The genes are TRBV4-2 and TRBJ1-5; no clear D. The V gene lost 0 bases and the J gene lost 11 bases, with 17 bases spanning the gap. The CDR3 spans 15 residues. The germline gives CDR1 LGHNA, CDR2 YNFKEQ. The CDR3 sequence: CASSQDLTLIQAQHF. For the CDR3, the DNA is TGTGCCAGCAGCCAAGACCTTACTTTAATCCAAGCCCAGCATTTT.

This chain uses TRBV19 with TRBJ2-7; D call uncertain. The CDR3 extends over 14 amino acids. The germline CDR1 and CDR2 sequences are LNHDA and SQIVND (reference sequence). Trimming cost V 3 bases and J 7 bases, with 16 bases left between them. The CDR3, as DNA: TGTGCCAGTAGTATCAGAACCTGGACGGTTGAGCAGTACTTC. Amino acids: CASSIRTWTVEQYF.

J is TRBJ1-5 and V is TRBV19; TRBD1 agrees at 8 bases. Germline V CDR1 and CDR2: LNHDA, SQIVND (reference sequence). CDR3 size: 13 residues. Unmatched junction bases numbered 3, after V lost 7 bases and J lost 4 bases. This CDR3 is CASTDRDNQPQHF. The CDR3 DNA sequence: TGTGCCAGTACGGACAGGGATAATCAGCCCCAGCATTTT.

The chain employs TRBV7-2 and TRBJ2-5, with D possibly TRBD1 on 6 matching bases. Looked up from germline, CDR1 is SGHTA and CDR2 is FQGNSA. There are 18 residues in the CDR3. Deletions cut 0 bases from V and 3 bases from J, with 20 bases between. The DNA of the CDR3 is TGTGCCAGCAGCTTAGCACGACGGTCCCTCGGACAGAAAGAGACCCAGTACTTC. Translation: CASSLARRSLGQKETQYF.

This sequence joins TRBV28 and TRBJ1-2; perhaps TRBD1 as D (5 bases). Germline lookup yields CDR1 MDHEN and CDR2 SYDVKM. CDR3 size: 15 residues. Trimming cost V 5 bases and J 0 bases, with 13 bases left between them. CDR3 sequence: CASSPPGPTNYGYTF. In nucleotides, the CDR3 is TGTGCCAGCAGTCCGCCAGGGCCTACTAACTATGGCTACACCTTC.

This clone was seen just once. The chain combines TRBV5-1 with TRBJ1-3; no reliable D call. This CDR3 has 15 amino acids. Germline V CDR1 and CDR2: SGHRS, YFSETQ. V was shortened by 0 bases and J by 1 base, with 8 bases between the two germline ends. For the CDR3, the DNA is TGCGCCAGCAGCTTGGGAGTCGTTTCTGGAAACACCATATATTTT. This translates into CASSLGVVSGNTIYF.

V usage is TRBV30 and J usage is TRBJ1-2; no firm D call. The CDR3 runs to 12 residues. Trimming stripped 1 base from V and 8 bases from J, with 11 bases between. The germline V gene has CDR1 GTSNPN and CDR2 SVGIG (reference sequence). This CDR3 reads CAWSGLRWGYTF. In DNA form, the CDR3 reads TGTGCCTGGAGTGGCCTACGCTGGGGCTACACCTTC.

This clone appeared a single time. This rearrangement joins TRBV28 to TRBJ1-4; no reliable D call. The CDR3 loop spans 12 amino acids. Germline V gives CDR1 MDHEN, CDR2 SYDVKM. The V gene lost 5 bases and the J gene lost 13 bases, with 14 bases spanning the gap. CDR3 amino acids: CASSATASVLFF. The CDR3 coding sequence is TGTGCCAGCAGTGCTACAGCGTCGGTACTGTTTTTT.